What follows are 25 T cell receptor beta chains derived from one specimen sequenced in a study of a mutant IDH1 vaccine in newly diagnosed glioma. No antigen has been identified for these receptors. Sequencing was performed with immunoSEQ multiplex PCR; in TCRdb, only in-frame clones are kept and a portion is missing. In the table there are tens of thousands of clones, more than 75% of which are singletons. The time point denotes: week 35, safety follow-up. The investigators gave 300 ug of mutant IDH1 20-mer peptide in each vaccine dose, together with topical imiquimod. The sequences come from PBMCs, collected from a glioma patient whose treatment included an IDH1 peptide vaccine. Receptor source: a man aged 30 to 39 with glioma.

The CDR3 DNA reads as TGTGCCAGCAGCCAGACAGGGCTCTCCTACGAGCAGTACTTC. Translation gives CASSQTGLSYEQYF. The chain uses TRBV28 and TRBJ2-7, with 7 bases that match TRBD1. The CDR3 has 14 residues. Per germline, CDR1 MDHEN and CDR2 SYDVKM. Unmatched junction bases numbered 5, after V lost 6 bases and J lost 0 bases.

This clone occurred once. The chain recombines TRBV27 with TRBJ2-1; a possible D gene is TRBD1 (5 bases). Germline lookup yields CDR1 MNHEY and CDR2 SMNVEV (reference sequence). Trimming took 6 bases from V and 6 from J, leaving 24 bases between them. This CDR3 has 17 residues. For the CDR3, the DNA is TGTGCCAGCAGCCCCAGGGTGTTGGGGCTTCTTGGCAATGAGCAGTTCTTC. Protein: CASSPRVLGLLGNEQFF.

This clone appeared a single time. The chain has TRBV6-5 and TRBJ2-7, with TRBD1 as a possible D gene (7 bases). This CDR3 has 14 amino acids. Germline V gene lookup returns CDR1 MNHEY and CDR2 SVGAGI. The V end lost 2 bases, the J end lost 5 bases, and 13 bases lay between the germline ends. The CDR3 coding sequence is TGTGCCAGCAGTTACACCAGGGGGGACGACGAGCAGTACTTC. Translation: CASSYTRGDDEQYF.

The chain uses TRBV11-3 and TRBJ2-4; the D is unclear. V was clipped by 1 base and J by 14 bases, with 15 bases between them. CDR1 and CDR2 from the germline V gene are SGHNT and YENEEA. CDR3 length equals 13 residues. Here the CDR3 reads CASSLGSLNPKYF. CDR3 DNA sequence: TGTGCCAGCAGCTTAGGCAGCCTAAACCCCAAGTACTTC.

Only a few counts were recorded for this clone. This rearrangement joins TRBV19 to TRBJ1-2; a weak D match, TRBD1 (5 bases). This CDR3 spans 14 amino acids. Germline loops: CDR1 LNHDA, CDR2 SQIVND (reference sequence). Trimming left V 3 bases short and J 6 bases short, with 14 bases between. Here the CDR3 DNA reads TGTGCCAGTAGTATCGGGGCAGGGAGGCATGGCTACACCTTC. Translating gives CASSIGAGRHGYTF.

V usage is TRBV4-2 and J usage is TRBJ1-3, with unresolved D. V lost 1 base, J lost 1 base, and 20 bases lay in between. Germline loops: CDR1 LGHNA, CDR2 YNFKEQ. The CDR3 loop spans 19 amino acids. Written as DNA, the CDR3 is TGTGCCAGCAGCCAAGTTAAGTCTTTCGCGAGGGTGTCTGGAAACACCATATATTTT. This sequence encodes CASSQVKSFARVSGNTIYF.

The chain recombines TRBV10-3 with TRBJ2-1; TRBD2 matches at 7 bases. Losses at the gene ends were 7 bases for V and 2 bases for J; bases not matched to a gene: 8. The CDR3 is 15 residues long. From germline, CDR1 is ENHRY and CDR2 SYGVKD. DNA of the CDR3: TGTGCCATCAACCCTTCTAGCGGAGCCTACAATGAGCAGTTCTTC. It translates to CAINPSSGAYNEQFF.

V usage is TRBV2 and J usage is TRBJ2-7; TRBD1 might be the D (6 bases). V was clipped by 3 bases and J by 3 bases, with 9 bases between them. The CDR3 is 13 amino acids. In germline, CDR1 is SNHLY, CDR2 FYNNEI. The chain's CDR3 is CASSDDRRYEQYF. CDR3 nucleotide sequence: TGTGCCAGCAGTGATGACAGGCGCTACGAGCAGTACTTC.

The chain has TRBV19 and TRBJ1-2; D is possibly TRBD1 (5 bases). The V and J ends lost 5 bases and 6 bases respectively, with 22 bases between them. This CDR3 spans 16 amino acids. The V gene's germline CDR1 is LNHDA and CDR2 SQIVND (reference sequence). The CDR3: CASSQILQGPGDGYTF. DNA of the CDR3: TGTGCCAGTAGTCAAATACTCCAGGGCCCGGGCGATGGCTACACCTTC.

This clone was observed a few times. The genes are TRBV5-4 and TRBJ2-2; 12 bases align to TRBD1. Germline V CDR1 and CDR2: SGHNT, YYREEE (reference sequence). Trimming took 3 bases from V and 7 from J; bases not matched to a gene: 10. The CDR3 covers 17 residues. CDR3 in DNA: TGTGCCAGCAGCTGGGGATTGGGACAGGGGGCGATCGGGGAGCTGTTTTTT. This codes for CASSWGLGQGAIGELFF.

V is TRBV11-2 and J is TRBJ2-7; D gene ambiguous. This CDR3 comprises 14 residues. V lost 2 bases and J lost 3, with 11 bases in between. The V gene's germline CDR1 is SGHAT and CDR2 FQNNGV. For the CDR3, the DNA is TGTGCCAGCAGCTTAATGTCGGCGGACTACGAGCAGTACTTC. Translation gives CASSLMSADYEQYF.

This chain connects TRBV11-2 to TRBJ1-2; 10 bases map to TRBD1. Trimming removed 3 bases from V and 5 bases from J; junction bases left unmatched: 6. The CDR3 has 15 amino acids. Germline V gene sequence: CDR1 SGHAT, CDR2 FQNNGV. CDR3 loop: CASSFGTGEGYGYTF. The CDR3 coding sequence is TGTGCCAGCAGCTTTGGGACAGGGGAAGGGTATGGCTACACCTTC.

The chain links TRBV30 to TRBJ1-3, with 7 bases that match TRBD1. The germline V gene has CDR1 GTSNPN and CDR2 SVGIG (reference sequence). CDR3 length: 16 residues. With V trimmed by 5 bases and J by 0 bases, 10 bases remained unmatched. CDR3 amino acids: CAWEGDSTISGNTIYF. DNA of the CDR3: TGTGCCTGGGAGGGGGACAGCACCATCTCTGGAAACACCATATATTTT.

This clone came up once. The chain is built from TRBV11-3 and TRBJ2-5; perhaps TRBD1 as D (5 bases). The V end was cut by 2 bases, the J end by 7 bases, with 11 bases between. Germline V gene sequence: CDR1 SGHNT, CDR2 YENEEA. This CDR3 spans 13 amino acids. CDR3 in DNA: TGTGCCAGCAGCTTAAACCCCCAGGGGACCCAGTACTTC. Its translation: CASSLNPQGTQYF.

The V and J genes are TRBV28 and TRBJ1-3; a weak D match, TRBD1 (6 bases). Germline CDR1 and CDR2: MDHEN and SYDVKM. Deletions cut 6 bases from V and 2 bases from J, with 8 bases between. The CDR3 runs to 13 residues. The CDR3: CASRRGAGNTIYF. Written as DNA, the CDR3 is TGTGCCAGCAGAAGGGGGGCTGGAAACACCATATATTTT.

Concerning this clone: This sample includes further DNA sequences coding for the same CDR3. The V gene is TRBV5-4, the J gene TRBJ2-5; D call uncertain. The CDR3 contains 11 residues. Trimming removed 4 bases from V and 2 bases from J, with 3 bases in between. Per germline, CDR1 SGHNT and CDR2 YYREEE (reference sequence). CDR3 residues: CASSLQETQYF. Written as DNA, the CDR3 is TGTGCCAGCAGCCTACAAGAGACCCAGTACTTC.

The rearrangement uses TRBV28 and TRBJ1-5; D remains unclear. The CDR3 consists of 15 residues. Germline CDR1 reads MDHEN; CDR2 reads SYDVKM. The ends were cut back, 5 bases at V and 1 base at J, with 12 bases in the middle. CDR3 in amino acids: CASSPMGRSNQPQHF. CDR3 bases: TGTGCCAGCAGTCCTATGGGCCGGAGCAATCAGCCCCAGCATTTT.

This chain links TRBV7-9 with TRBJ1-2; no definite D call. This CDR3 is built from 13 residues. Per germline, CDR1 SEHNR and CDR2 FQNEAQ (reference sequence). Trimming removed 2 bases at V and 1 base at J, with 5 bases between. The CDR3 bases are TGTGCCAGCAGCTTACTCAATAACTATGGCTACACCTTC. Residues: CASSLLNNYGYTF.

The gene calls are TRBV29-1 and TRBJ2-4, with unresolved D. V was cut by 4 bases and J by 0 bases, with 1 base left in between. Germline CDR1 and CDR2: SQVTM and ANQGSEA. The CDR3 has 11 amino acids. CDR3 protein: CSVGAKNIQYF. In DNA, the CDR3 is TGCAGCGTTGGAGCCAAAAACATTCAGTACTTC.

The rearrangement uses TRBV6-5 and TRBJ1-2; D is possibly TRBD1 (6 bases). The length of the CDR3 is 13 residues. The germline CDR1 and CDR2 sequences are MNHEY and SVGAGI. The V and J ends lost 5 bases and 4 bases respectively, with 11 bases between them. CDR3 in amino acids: CASSRGGSYGYTF. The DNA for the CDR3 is TGTGCCAGCAGTCGAGGGGGTAGCTATGGCTACACCTTC.

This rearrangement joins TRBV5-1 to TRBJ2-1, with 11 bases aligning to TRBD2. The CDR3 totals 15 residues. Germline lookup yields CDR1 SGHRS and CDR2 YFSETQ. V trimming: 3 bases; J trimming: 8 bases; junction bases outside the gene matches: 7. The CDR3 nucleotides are TGCGCCAGCAGCTCCCTCGGGACTAGCGGCGATGAGCAGTTCTTC. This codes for CASSSLGTSGDEQFF. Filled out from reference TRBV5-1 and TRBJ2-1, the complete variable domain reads KAGVTQTPRYLIKTRGQQVTLSCSPISGHRSVSWYQQTPGQGLQFLFEYFSETQRNKGNFPGRFSGRQFSNSRSEMNVSTLELGDSALYLCASSSLGTSGDEQFFGPGTRLTVL.

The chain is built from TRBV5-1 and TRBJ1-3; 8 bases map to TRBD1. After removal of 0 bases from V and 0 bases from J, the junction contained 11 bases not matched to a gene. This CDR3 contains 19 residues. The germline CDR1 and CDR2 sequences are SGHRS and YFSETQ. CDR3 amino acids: CASSLDMRAGGLSGNTIYF. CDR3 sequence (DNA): TGCGCCAGCAGCTTGGATATGAGGGCAGGGGGCCTCTCTGGAAACACCATATATTTT.

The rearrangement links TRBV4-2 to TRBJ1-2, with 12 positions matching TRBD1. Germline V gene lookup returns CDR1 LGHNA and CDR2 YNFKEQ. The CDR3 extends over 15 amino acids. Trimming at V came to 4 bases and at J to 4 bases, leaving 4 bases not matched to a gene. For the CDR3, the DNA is TGTGCCAGCAGCCCCGGGACAGGGGGCTTCTATGGCTACACCTTC. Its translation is CASSPGTGGFYGYTF.

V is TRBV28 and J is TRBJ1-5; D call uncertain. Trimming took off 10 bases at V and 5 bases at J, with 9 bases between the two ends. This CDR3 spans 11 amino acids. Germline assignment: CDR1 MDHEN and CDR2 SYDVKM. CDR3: CATSRDQPQHF. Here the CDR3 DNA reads TGTGCCACCTCGAGGGATCAGCCCCAGCATTTT.

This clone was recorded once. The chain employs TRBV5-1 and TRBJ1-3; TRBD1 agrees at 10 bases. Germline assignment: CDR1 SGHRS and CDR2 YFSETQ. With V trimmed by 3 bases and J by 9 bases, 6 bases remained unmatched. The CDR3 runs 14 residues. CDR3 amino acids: CASSSTGGPTTIYF. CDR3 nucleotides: TGCGCCAGCAGCTCGACAGGGGGCCCTACCACCATATATTTT.